This is a list of T cell receptor beta chains from one sample in a study of cytomegalovirus exposure and HLA in healthy donors. Using immunoSEQ multiplex PCR, the repertoire was profiled, and TCRdb retains in-frame clones only, with some absent. The data contain around 140,000 clones, approximately 71% of them singletons. The specimen sequenced was PBMCs. Source of these receptors: a man aged 35 to 55 in good health and CMV-seronegative. Each CDR3 is given without its conserved first and last residue. Each record gives: V gene, J gene, D gene, CDR3 protein. The D gene is left open where the match is weak.

V: TRBV18
J: TRBJ2-7
D: -
CDR3: ASSRERDSYEQY

V: TRBV6-5
J: TRBJ2-4
D: -
CDR3: ASSPGGSKNIQY

V: TRBV30
J: TRBJ1-4
D: -
CDR3: AWRPRGGEKLF

V: TRBV11-2
J: TRBJ2-7
D: -
CDR3: ASSLDLPRYYEQY

V: TRBV28
J: TRBJ1-2
D: -
CDR3: ASSSSGKANYGYT

V: TRBV5-1
J: TRBJ1-5
D: -
CDR3: ASSFEGTSNQPQH

V: TRBV28
J: TRBJ2-4
D: TRBD2
CDR3: ASRSGGQNIQY

V: TRBV25-1
J: TRBJ2-1
D: TRBD1
CDR3: ASRGQGNHNEQF

V: TRBV2
J: TRBJ1-1
D: TRBD1
CDR3: ASRPGQGANTEAF

V: TRBV9
J: TRBJ1-6
D: TRBD1
CDR3: ASSPQLGQGASSPLH

V: TRBV5-1
J: TRBJ2-3
D: TRBD1
CDR3: ASSLAGTGETDTQY

V: TRBV5-1
J: TRBJ1-4
D: -
CDR3: ASSLGERAEKLF

V: TRBV2
J: TRBJ1-6
D: TRBD1
CDR3: ASKSQGDYGSPLH

V: TRBV7-3
J: TRBJ1-1
D: -
CDR3: ASSLMGPNTEAF

V: TRBV30
J: TRBJ1-3
D: -
CDR3: AWSGTPSGNTIY

V: TRBV6-4
J: TRBJ2-6
D: -
CDR3: ASSPRSGANVLT

V: TRBV29-1
J: TRBJ2-5
D: TRBD1
CDR3: SGQTGSAAETQY

V: TRBV19
J: TRBJ2-1
D: -
CDR3: ASSTQVYNEQF

V: TRBV4-1
J: TRBJ1-5
D: TRBD1
CDR3: ASSQRTGGNQPQH

V: TRBV5-1
J: TRBJ2-7
D: -
CDR3: ASSLANLRSSYEQY

V: TRBV18
J: TRBJ2-3
D: TRBD2
CDR3: ASSSGLAGTDTQY

V: TRBV7-6
J: TRBJ1-1
D: -
CDR3: ASSGREGTEAF

V: TRBV27
J: TRBJ1-1
D: -
CDR3: ASSSDKAEAF

V: TRBV2
J: TRBJ1-2
D: TRBD1
CDR3: ASYRDRGREEYGYT

V: TRBV5-4
J: TRBJ2-7
D: TRBD2
CDR3: ASSFGAGGPYEQY

V: TRBV14
J: TRBJ1-1
D: TRBD1
CDR3: ASSYLQGAYTEAF

V: TRBV19
J: TRBJ1-5
D: TRBD1
CDR3: ASKSWTGGVGSSNQPQH

V: TRBV5-4
J: TRBJ1-1
D: TRBD1
CDR3: ASSLSSSGGFNEAF

V: TRBV5-5
J: TRBJ1-3
D: TRBD1
CDR3: ASSLRQGLVGVGNTIY

V: TRBV6-6
J: TRBJ2-1
D: TRBD1
CDR3: ASSYDRESEQF

V: TRBV19
J: TRBJ1-4
D: TRBD1
CDR3: ASSIIPGTGVEKLF

V: TRBV12-5
J: TRBJ1-4
D: TRBD1
CDR3: ASGFPPPGQATNEKLF